The rows below give T cell receptor beta chains drawn from one sample of a study of blood T cell repertoires in COVID-19. Repertoires were generated with immunoSEQ multiplex PCR, while TCRdb's copy carries only in-frame clones and drops some. The sample lists 200,000 to 250,000 clones, more than 70% occurring once. Sequencing used PBMCs or T cells enriched from blood (not recorded which). The receptors stem from a woman aged 45-65 years who had recovered from COVID-19. Both conserved end residues are part of each CDR3. Fields, in order: D gene, J gene, clone size, V gene, CDR3 protein, CDR3 DNA. A D gene is named only where the DNA matches it firmly. Clone size, where shown, is once, few, many, or a class for clones that have expanded.

>.|TRBJ2-1|.|TRBV5-1
CASSPTLSAGLHNEQFF
TGCGCCAGCAGCCCTACTCTATCGGCGGGCCTCCACAATGAGCAGTTCTTC
>TRBD2|TRBJ2-5|.|TRBV18
CASSPKLAGKETQYF
TGTGCCAGCTCACCCAAGCTAGCGGGAAAAGAGACCCAGTACTTC
>.|TRBJ2-1|.|TRBV30
CAWSVGLGSYNEQFF
TGTGCCTGGAGTGTAGGCCTAGGTTCCTACAATGAGCAGTTCTTC
>TRBD2|TRBJ2-5|.|TRBV5-1
CASSLAGGPGTQYF
TGCGCCAGCAGCCTAGCGGGAGGGCCGGGGACCCAGTACTTC
>TRBD1|TRBJ1-1|.|TRBV6-5
CASRKRTGMNTEAFF
TGTGCCAGCCGAAAAAGGACAGGGATGAACACTGAAGCTTTCTTT
>.|TRBJ1-3|.|TRBV7-2
CASSLGDFGNTIYF
TGTGCCAGCAGCTTAGGCGACTTCGGAAACACCATATATTTT
>TRBD1|TRBJ2-5|.|TRBV19
CASSIAGQGRVVQYF
TGTGCCAGTAGTATAGCCGGACAGGGAAGGGTGGTCCAGTACTTC
>.|TRBJ1-2|few|TRBV4-1
CASSQEIGYGYTF
TGCGCCAGCAGCCAAGAAATCGGCTATGGCTACACCTTC
>.|TRBJ2-2|.|TRBV5-1
CASSGGSQPTGELFF
TGCGCCAGCAGTGGAGGCAGCCAGCCGACCGGGGAGCTGTTTTTT
>TRBD1|TRBJ2-2|.|TRBV5-1
CASSSNGQGNTGELFF
TGCGCCAGCAGCTCCAACGGACAGGGGAACACCGGGGAGCTGTTTTTT